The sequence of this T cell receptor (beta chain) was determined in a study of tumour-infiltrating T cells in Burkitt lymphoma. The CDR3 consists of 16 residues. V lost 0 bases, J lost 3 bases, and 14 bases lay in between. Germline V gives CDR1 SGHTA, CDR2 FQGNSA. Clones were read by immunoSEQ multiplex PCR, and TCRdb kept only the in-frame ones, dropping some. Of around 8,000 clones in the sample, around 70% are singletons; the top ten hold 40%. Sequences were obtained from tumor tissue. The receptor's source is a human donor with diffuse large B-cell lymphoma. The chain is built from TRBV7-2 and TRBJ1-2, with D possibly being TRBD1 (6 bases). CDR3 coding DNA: TGTGCCAGCAGCTTAGCGTACTACAGGGATGACTATGGCTACACCTTC. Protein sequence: CASSLAYYRDDYGYTF. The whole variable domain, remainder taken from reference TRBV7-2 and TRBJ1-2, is GAGVSQSPSNKVTEKGKDVELRCDPISGHTALYWYRQSLGQGLEFLIYFQGNSAPDKSGLPSDRFSAERTGGSVSTLTIQRTQQEDSAVYLCASSLAYYRDDYGYTFGSGTRLTVV.